This TCR beta chain was found in a study of early T cells in non-severe SARS-CoV-2 infection. Study-wide background: Sequencing input comprised bulk RNA from unsorted whole blood; chain pairing was not available. Study observations and caveats: In VDJdb matching, anti-spike CD8 responses were favored while private and CD4 specificities went missing.

This clonotype was picked up many times. Its antigen is still unknown. V lost 3 bases and J 6 bases, leaving 14 bases between the germline ends. This CDR3 comprises 14 residues. The germline CDR1 and CDR2 sequences are SGHRS and YFSETQ. Researchers attached unique molecular identifiers to individual cDNA molecules. TCRdb re-analysed the 5' RACE reads in MiXCR, keeping a single row per CDR3 protein. Of 20,000 to 30,000 distinct CDR3 sequences listed, 4% to 5% were seen once; the top ten hold 4.4%. The source is an adult who was a healthcare worker with PCR-confirmed SARS-CoV-2 infection or an uninfected control (not recorded which). Sequencing was performed on whole blood. The chain links TRBV5-1 to TRBJ2-3; no reliable D call. CDR3 sequence (DNA): TGCGCCAGCAGCTCCCTCGCCGCGGAGGATACGCAGTATTTT. Protein: CASSSLAAEDTQYF.